The 19 T cell receptor beta chains reported below all come from one sample, sequenced in a study of T-cell reconstitution after alpha-beta-depleted transplantation in children. The authors prepared the TCRbeta library with unique molecular identifiers. TCRdb re-derived calls from the PCR reads in MiXCR, one entry per CDR3 protein. The sample carries about 830,000 distinct CDR3 sequences, roughly 15% recorded once. Sequencing was performed on PBMCs, mostly from graft donor cells, taken 360 days after TCRalphabeta/CD19-depleted stem cell transplant. The origin of the receptors is a male patient younger than 18 who had a stem cell transplant for acute lymphoblastic leukemia, so the T cells may come from the graft donor.

There are a few counts of this clonotype. This rearrangement joins TRBV7-9 to TRBJ2-6, with 9 bases identical to TRBD1. Looked up from germline, CDR1 is SEHNR and CDR2 is FQNEAQ (reference sequence). The junction had 4 bases not matched to a gene; V was cut back by 4 bases and J by 0 bases. The CDR3 has 17 residues. CDR3 coding DNA: TGTGCCAGCAGCTGGGGGACAGGGAACTCTGGGGCCAACGTCCTGACTTTC. Translation gives CASSWGTGNSGANVLTF.

V is TRBV7-6 and J is TRBJ2-5, with D unresolved. The V end lost 3 bases, the J end lost 1 base, and 9 bases lay between the germline ends. This CDR3 has 14 amino acids. CDR1 is SGHVS, CDR2 FNYEAQ, per germline. The DNA of the CDR3 is TGTGCCAGCAGCTTGTTGACGGTCCAAGAGACCCAGTACTTC. It translates to CASSLLTVQETQYF.

The chain uses TRBV12-3 or TRBV12-4 and TRBJ2-1, with D possibly being TRBD2 (5 bases). This CDR3 has 15 amino acids. V gave up 6 bases and J gave up 5 bases, with 17 bases separating them. In nucleotides, the CDR3 is TGTGCCAGCAGAACCCTCCTCCCCGGGGACAATGAGCAGTTCTTC. This codes for CASRTLLPGDNEQFF.

The chain has TRBV7-6 and TRBJ2-1, with 7 positions matching TRBD2. Germline V gives CDR1 SGHVS, CDR2 FNYEAQ. CDR3 length: 17 amino acids. The V gene end was trimmed by 2 bases and the J gene end by 10 bases; junction bases not matched to a gene: 17. The CDR3 protein is CASSLSAGPLGSYEQFF. The CDR3 nucleotides are TGTGCCAGCAGCTTATCAGCGGGACCTTTGGGATCATACGAGCAGTTCTTC. Full variable domain (missing parts from reference TRBV7-6 and TRBJ2-1): GAGVSQSPRYKVTKRGQDVALRCDPISGHVSLYWYRQALGQGPEFLTYFNYEAQQDKSGLPNDRFSAERPEGSISTLTIQRTEQRDSAMYRCASSLSAGPLGSYEQFFGPGTRLTVL.

This clonotype was picked up a small number of times. This chain uses TRBV27 with TRBJ1-6, with 7 bases that match TRBD1. Germline V gene lookup returns CDR1 MNHEY and CDR2 SMNVEV (reference sequence). This CDR3 spans 14 amino acids. The ends lost 6 bases at V and 10 bases at J; junction bases unmatched: 9. CDR3 bases: TGTGCCAGCAGATCTACAGGGGATGGATCACCCCTCCACTTT. Residues: CASRSTGDGSPLHF.

The chain has TRBV20-1 and TRBJ1-5, with TRBD1 matching 12 bases. The junction had 12 bases not matched to a gene; V was cut back by 1 base and J by 2 bases. This CDR3 is built from 19 residues. From germline, CDR1 is DFQATT and CDR2 SNEGSKA (reference sequence). CDR3 protein: CSARVIDRDRGLGNQPQHF. The CDR3 DNA reads TGCAGTGCTAGAGTGATCGACCGGGACAGGGGGCTCGGCAATCAGCCCCAGCATTTT.

The chain has TRBV7-2 and TRBJ2-7; TRBD2 matches at 7 bases. V was clipped by 1 base and J by 1 base; unmatched bases: 7. CDR1 and CDR2 (germline): SGHTA, FQGNSA. There are 16 residues in the CDR3. The CDR3 DNA reads TGTGCCAGCAGCTTAGGGGGCGGGAGAGTATCCTACGAGCAGTACTTC. Protein sequence: CASSLGGGRVSYEQYF. Drawing the rest from reference TRBV7-2 and TRBJ2-7, the complete variable domain is GAGVSQSPSNKVTEKGKDVELRCDPISGHTALYWYRQSLGQGLEFLIYFQGNSAPDKSGLPSDRFSAERTGGSVSTLTIQRTQQEDSAVYLCASSLGGGRVSYEQYFGPGTRLTVT.

This clonotype has ten or more counts. V gene TRBV20-1 combines with J gene TRBJ2-3, with a tentative D call TRBD1 (6 bases). Germline loops: CDR1 DFQATT, CDR2 SNEGSKA (reference sequence). The CDR3 consists of 16 residues. V lost 5 bases and J 5 bases, leaving 23 bases between the germline ends. The CDR3 is CSAGYFGTWGLDTQYF. CDR3 nucleotide sequence: TGCAGTGCTGGTTACTTCGGGACATGGGGTTTAGATACGCAGTATTTT.

This clonotype was picked up a small number of times. The chain recombines TRBV6-2 or TRBV6-3 with TRBJ2-1; TRBD2 might be the D (5 bases). CDR1 is MNHEY and CDR2 is SVGEGT in the germline V gene. This CDR3 contains 14 residues. Trimming cost V 10 bases and J 2 bases, with 15 bases left between them. CDR3 nucleotide sequence: TGTGCCATCTCGGACTTCCCTCCCTACAATGAGCAGTTCTTC. It yields the protein CAISDFPPYNEQFF.

This chain connects TRBV5-1 to TRBJ2-1, with a weak D call TRBD2 (7 bases). CDR1 is SGHRS and CDR2 is YFSETQ in the germline V gene. Trimming pared 3 bases from V and 3 bases from J, leaving 19 bases between. The CDR3 totals 17 residues. The CDR3 is CASSSPRGEGVYNEQFF. DNA for the CDR3: TGCGCCAGCAGCTCCCCTCGAGGGGAGGGGGTCTACAATGAGCAGTTCTTC.

This clonotype was counted ten times or more. The chain joins TRBV15 to TRBJ2-5, with D perhaps given as TRBD1 or TRBD2 (5 bases each). The CDR3 covers 13 residues. Germline assignment: CDR1 LNHNV and CDR2 YYDKDF (reference sequence). V lost 11 bases and J lost 4, with 17 bases in between. DNA of the CDR3: TGTGCCCTTCAACGGGACCCGGGAGAGACCCAGTACTTC. This codes for CALQRDPGETQYF.

V gene TRBV4-1 combines with J gene TRBJ2-3; D not resolved. CDR1 is MGHRA, CDR2 YSYEKL, per germline. The ends were cut back, 1 base at V and 6 bases at J, with 14 bases in the middle. The length of the CDR3 is 15 residues. CDR3 DNA: TGCGCCAGCAGCCAAGTTGTTCTGCGCCCGGATACGCAGTATTTT. Amino acids: CASSQVVLRPDTQYF.

This chain links TRBV20-1 with TRBJ2-5, with D possibly being TRBD2 (5 bases). Trimming stripped 0 bases from V and 5 bases from J, with 19 bases between. The CDR3 contains 16 residues. Germline CDR1 is DFQATT and CDR2 is SNEGSKA (reference sequence). The CDR3 here is CSARDIGYASRETQYF. The DNA for the CDR3 is TGCAGTGCTAGAGATATCGGTTACGCTAGCCGGGAGACCCAGTACTTC.

V usage is TRBV12-3 or TRBV12-4 and J usage is TRBJ2-3; 11 bases fit TRBD2. J lost 2 bases, V lost 2 bases, and 12 bases had no gene match. The CDR3 is 19 residues long. Written as DNA, the CDR3 is TGTGCCAGCAGTTTAAGTTTGGGTAGCGGGAGGGAGAACACAGATACGCAGTATTTT. It encodes CASSLSLGSGRENTDTQYF.

The chain is built from TRBV20-1 and TRBJ2-7; either TRBD1 or TRBD2 may supply D (7 bases each). Germline V CDR1 and CDR2: DFQATT, SNEGSKA (reference sequence). CDR3 size: 15 residues. The V gene lost 6 bases and the J gene lost 2 bases, with 20 bases spanning the gap. The CDR3 region is CSASFRQGGTYEQYF. The CDR3 nucleotides are TGCAGTGCAAGTTTTCGACAGGGAGGGACCTACGAGCAGTACTTC.

This clonotype was observed a handful of times. J is TRBJ1-2 and V is TRBV29-1; D possibly corresponds to TRBD1 (6 bases). Germline assignment: CDR1 SQVTM and CDR2 ANQGSEA. V gave up 3 bases and J gave up 4 bases, with 18 bases separating them. CDR3 size: 15 residues. CDR3: CSVDRQGPGAYGYTF. In nucleotides, the CDR3 is TGCAGCGTTGACCGGCAGGGGCCAGGGGCCTATGGCTACACCTTC.

The chain joins TRBV6-1 to TRBJ2-5, with unresolved D. The CDR3 is 15 residues long. Germline lookup yields CDR1 MNHNS and CDR2 SASEGT. Trimming took 0 bases from V and 4 from J, leaving 12 bases between them. CDR3: CASSEAGPLGETQYF. The CDR3 DNA follows: TGTGCCAGCAGTGAAGCAGGCCCCTTGGGAGAGACCCAGTACTTC.

The chain combines TRBV29-1 with TRBJ2-5; 9 nucleotides align to TRBD1. V lost 7 bases and J lost 5; bases outside the gene matches: 8. Germline V gene sequence: CDR1 SQVTM, CDR2 ANQGSEA. The CDR3 contains 13 residues. The CDR3 DNA reads TGCAGCGGGGGACAGGGATTGTGGGAGACCCAGTACTTC. Translated, it gives CSGGQGLWETQYF. Based on the CDR3 plus reference TRBV29-1 and TRBJ2-5, the full variable domain is SAVISQKPSRDICQRGTSLTIQCQVDSQVTMMFWYRQQPGQSLTLIATANQGSEATYESGFVIDKFPISRPNLTFSTLTVSNMSPEDSSIYLCSGGQGLWETQYFGPGTRLLVL.

CDR3 region: CSPLAGEETQYF. The CDR3 region has the DNA TGCAGTCCCCTAGCGGGAGAAGAGACCCAGTACTTC. The chain carries TRBV20-1 and TRBJ2-5, with 10 bases matching TRBD2. The trim removed 8 bases at V and 3 bases at J, leaving 3 bases unmatched. Looked up from germline, CDR1 is DFQATT and CDR2 is SNEGSKA (reference sequence). The CDR3 consists of 12 residues.